A single sample gave rise to the 2 T cell receptor delta chains below, sequenced in a study of Vδ1+ human thymocytes. General study findings and limits: In the thymus, TRG and TRD repertoires looked highly polyclonal with Gaussian CDR3 lengths.

The antigens for these receptors are not known. RNA was extracted from the cells and then reverse transcribed. CDR3 amplicons came from multiplex PCR with pooled V-gene forward and constant-region reverse primers. TCRdb re-identified clones in the multiplex PCR reads via CATT. The data contain tens of thousands of delta-chain clones, about 15% of them singletons. Sequencing was performed on Vdelta1+ gamma-delta thymocytes from the thymus. Subset indicated: FACS-sorted CD3+ TCRalphabeta- TCRVdelta1+ TCRVdelta2- thymocytes. Receptor source: a boy in the first two years of life who had congenital heart surgery.

This chain uses TRDV1 with TRDJ1; 8 nucleotides align to TRDD2. V shed 3 bases, J shed 4 bases, and the junction held 16 bases outside the gene matches. The CDR3 is 18 amino acids. Germline assignment: CDR1 TSWWSYY and CDR2 QGS. CDR3 in amino acids: CALGEFFLLIGGHDKLIF. DNA of the CDR3: TGTGCTCTTGGGGAGTTCTTCCTACTAATAGGGGGACACGATAAACTCATCTTT.

With regard to this clone: A junction end diverges from the germline sequence, so it may reflect a read error. Different DNA sequences within this sample yield the same CDR3. The J gene is TRDJ1, the V gene TRAV29/DV5; 13 bases align to TRDD3. The CDR3 is made up of 17 amino acids. CDR1 is NSMFDY and CDR2 is ISSIKDK in the germline V gene. The CDR3 is CAANLPSYWGIRGGLIF. CDR3 DNA sequence: TGTGCAGCAAATTTACCTTCCTACTGGGGGATACGAGGGGGACTCATCTTC.